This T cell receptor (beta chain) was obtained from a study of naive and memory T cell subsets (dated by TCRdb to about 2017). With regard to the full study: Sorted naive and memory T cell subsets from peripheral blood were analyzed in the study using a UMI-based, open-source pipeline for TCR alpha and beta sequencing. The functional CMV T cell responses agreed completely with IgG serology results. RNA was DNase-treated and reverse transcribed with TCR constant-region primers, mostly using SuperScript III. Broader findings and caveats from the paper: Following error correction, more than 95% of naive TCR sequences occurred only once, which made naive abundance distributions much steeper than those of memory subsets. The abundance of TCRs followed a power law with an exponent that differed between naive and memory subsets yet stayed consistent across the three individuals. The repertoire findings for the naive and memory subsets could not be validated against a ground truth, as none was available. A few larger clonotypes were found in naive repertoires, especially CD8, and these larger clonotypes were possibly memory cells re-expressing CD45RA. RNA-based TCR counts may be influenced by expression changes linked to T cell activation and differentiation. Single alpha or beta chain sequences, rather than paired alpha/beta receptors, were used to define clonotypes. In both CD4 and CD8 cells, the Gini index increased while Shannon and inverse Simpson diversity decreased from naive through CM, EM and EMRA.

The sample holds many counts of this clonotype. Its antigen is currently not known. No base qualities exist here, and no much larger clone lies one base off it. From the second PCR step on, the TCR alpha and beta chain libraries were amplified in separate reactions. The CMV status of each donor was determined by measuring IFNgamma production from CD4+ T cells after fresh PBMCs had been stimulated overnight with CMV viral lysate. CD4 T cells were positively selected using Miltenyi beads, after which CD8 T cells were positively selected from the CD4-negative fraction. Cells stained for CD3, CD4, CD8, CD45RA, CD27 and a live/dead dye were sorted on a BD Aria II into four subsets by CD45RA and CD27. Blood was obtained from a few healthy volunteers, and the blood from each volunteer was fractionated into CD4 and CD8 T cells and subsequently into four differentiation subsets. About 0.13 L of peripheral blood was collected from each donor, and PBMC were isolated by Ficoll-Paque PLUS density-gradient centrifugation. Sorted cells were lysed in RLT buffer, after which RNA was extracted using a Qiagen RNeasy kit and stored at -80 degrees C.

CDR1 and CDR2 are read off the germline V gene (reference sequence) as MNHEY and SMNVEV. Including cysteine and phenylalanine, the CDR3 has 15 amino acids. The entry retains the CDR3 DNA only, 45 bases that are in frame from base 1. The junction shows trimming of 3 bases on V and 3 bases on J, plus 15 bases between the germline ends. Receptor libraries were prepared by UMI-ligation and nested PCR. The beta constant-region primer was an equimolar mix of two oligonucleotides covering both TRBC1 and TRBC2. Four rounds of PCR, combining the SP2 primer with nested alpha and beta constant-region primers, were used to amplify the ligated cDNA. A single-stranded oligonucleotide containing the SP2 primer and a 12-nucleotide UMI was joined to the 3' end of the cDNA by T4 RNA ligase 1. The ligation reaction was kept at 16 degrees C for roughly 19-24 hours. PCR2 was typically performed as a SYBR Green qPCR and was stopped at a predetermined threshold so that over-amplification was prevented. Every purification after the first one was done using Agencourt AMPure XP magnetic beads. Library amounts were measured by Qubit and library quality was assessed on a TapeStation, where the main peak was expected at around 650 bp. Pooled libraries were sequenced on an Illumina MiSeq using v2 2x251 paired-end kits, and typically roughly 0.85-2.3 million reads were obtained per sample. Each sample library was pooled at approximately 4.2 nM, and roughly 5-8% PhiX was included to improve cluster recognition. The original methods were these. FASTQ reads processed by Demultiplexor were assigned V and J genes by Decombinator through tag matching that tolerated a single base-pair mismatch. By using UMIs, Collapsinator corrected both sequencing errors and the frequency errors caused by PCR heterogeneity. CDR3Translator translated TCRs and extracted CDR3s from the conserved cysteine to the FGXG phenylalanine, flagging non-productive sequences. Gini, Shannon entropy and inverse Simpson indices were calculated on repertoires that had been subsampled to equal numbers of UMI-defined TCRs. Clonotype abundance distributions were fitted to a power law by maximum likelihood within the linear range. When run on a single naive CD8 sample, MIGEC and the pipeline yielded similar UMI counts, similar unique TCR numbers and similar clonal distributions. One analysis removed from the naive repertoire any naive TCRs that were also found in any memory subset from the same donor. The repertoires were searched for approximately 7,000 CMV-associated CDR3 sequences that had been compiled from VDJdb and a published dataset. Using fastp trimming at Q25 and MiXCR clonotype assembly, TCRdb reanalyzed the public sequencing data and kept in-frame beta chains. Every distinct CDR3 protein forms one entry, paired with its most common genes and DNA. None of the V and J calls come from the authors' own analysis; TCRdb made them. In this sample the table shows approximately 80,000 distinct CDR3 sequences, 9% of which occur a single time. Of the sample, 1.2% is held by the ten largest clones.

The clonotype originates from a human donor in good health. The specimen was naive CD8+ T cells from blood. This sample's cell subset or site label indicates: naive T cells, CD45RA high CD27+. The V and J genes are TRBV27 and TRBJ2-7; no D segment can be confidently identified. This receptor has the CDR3 CASSLDLSARYEQYF. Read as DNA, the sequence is TGTGCCAGCAGTTTGGATTTGTCTGCTCGCTACGAGCAGTACTTC.